Sequencing of this TCR beta chain was carried out in a study of beta chain features in type 1 diabetes. The table lists this clone with a few counts. The antigen remains undetermined. Markers CD45RO/CCR7/CD25/CD127/CD95/CD27 served to sort CD4+ naive, central memory, regulatory and stem cell-like memory cells. Sequenced material consisted of expressed TCRB transcripts (all of the isolated RNA was reverse transcribed). Generated by immunoSEQ multiplex PCR, the TCRdb table keeps only in-frame clones and is missing some. This table has under 300,000 clones, approximately 25% appearing once. Points from the study as a whole: It was not settled here whether HLA type affects TCRB rearrangement. Shorter TCRB CDR3s, moderately but significantly so, were found in Type 1 diabetes patients in all four CD4+ subsets. A possible short-template PCR bias applies equally to patients and controls.

This clonotype was obtained from a woman aged 25 to 39 with type 1 diabetes. Sample: naive CD4+ T cells from blood.

The CDR3 loop reads CATSRGSEPQHF. The CDR3 DNA reads TGTGCCACCAGCAGGGGTTCTGAGCCCCAGCATTTT. The chain joins TRBV19 to TRBJ1-5; tentative D call: TRBD1 (6 bases). V dropped 10 bases and J dropped 8 bases, with 15 bases sitting between them. CDR3 length: 12 amino acids. Looked up from germline, CDR1 is LNHDA and CDR2 is SQIVND (reference sequence).